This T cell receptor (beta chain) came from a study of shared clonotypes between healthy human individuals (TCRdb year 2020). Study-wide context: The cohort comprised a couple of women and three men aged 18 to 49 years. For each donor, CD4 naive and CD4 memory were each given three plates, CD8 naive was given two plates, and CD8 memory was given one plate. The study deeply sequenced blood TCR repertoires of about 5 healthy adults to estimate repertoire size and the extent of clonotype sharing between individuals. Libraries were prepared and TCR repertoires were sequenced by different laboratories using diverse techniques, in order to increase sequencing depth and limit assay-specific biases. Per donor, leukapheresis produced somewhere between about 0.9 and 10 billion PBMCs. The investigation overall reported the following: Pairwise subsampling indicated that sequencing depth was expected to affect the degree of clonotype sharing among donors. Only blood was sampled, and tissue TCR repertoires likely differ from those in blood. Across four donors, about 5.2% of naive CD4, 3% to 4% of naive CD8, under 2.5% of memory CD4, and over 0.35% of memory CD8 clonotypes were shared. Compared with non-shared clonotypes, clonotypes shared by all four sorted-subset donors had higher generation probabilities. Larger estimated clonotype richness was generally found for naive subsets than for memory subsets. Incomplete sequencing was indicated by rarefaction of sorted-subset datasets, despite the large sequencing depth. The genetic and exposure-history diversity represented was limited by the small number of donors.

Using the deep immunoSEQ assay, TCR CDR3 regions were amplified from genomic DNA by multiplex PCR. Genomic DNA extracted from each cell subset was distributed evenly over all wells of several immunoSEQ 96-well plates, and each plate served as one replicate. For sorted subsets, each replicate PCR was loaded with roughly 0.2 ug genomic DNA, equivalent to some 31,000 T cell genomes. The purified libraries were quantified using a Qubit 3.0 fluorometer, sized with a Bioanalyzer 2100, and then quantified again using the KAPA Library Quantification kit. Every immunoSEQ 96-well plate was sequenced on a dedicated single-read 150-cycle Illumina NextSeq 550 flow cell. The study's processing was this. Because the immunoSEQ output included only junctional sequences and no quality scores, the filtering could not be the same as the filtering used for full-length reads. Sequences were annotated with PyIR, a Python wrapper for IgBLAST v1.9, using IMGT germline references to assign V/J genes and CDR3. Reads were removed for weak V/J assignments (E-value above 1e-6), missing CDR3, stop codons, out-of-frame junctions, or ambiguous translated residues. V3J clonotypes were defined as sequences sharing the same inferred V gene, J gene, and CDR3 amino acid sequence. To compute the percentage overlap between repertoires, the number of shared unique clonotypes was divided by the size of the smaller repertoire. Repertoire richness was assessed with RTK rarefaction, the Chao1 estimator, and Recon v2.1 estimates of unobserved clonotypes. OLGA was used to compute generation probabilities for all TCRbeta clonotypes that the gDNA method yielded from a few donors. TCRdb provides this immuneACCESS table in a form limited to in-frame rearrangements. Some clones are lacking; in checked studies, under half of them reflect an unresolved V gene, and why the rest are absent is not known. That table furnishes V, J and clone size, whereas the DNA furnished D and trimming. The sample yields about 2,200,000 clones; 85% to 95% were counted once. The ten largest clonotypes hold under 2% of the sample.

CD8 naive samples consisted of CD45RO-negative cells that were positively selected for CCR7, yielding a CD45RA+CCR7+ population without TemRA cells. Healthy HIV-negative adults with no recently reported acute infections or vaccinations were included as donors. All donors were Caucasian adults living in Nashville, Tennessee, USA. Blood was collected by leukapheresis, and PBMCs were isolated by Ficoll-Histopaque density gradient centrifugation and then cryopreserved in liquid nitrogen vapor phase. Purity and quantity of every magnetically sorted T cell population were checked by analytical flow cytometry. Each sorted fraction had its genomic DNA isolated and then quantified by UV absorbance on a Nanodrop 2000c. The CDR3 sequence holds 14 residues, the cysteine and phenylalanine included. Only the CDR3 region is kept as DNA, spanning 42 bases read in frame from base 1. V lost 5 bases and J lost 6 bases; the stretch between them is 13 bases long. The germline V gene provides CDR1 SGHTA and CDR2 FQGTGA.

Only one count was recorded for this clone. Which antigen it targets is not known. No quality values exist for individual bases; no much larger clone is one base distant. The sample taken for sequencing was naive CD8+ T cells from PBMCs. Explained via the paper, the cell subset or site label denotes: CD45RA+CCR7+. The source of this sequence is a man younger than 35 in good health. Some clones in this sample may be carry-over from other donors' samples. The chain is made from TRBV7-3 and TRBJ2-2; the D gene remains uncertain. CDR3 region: CASSLGPLAGELFF. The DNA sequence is TGTGCCAGCAGCCTAGGACCCCTGGCCGGGGAGCTGTTTTTT.